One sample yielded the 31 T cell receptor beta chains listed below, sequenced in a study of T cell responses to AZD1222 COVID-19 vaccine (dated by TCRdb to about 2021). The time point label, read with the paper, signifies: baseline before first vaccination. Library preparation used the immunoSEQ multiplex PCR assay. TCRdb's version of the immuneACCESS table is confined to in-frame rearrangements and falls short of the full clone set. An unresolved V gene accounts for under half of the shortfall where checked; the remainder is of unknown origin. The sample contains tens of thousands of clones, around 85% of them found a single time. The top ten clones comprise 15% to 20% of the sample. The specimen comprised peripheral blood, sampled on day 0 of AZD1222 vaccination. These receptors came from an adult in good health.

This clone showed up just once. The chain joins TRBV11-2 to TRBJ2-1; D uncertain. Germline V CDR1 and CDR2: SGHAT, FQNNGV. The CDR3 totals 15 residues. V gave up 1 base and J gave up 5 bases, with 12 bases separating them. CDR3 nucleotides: TGTGCCAGCAGCTTAGGTTGGGTATCGGACAATGAGCAGTTCTTC. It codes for CASSLGWVSDNEQFF.

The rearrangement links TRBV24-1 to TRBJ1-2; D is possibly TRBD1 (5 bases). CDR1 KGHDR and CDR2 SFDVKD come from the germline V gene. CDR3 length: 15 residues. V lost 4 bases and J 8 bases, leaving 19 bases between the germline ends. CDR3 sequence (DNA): TGTGCCACCAGTGACGCAGGGTTGGAATTTAAGGGCTACACCTTC. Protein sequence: CATSDAGLEFKGYTF.

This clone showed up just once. The CDR3 sequence: CASSPRGGAGANVLTF. The CDR3 DNA follows: TGTGCCAGCAGCCCGAGGGGGGGGGCTGGGGCCAACGTCCTGACTTTC. This sequence joins TRBV7-6 and TRBJ2-6; D possibly corresponds to TRBD2 (7 bases). Trimming took 5 bases from V and 2 from J, leaving 13 bases between them. CDR3 length: 16 amino acids. The germline V gene encodes CDR1 SGHVS and CDR2 FNYEAQ.

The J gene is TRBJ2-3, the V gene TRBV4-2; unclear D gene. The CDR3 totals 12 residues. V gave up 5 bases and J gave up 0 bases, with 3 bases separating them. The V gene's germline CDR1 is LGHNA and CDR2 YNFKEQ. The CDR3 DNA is TGTGCCAGCAGCGCGAGCACAGATACGCAGTATTTT. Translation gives CASSASTDTQYF.

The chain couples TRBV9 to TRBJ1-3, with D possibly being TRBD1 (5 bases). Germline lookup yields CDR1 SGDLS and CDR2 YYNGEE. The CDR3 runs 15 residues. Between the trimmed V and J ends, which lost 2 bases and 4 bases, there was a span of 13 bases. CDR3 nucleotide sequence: TGTGCCAGCAGCGTGAGCGGGACGTCCGGAAACACCATATATTTT. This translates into CASSVSGTSGNTIYF.

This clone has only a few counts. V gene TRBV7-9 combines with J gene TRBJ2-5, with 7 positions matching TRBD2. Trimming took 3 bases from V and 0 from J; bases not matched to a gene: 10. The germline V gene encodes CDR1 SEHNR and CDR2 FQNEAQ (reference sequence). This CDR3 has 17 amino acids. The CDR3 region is CASSLGLADMYQETQYF. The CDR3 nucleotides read TGTGCCAGCAGCTTGGGGCTAGCGGACATGTACCAAGAGACCCAGTACTTC.

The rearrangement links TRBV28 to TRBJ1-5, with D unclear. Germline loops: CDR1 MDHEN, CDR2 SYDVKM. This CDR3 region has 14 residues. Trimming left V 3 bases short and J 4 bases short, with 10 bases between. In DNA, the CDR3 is TGTGCCAGCAGTTTTACGCTAGGGAATCAGCCCCAGCATTTT. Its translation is CASSFTLGNQPQHF.

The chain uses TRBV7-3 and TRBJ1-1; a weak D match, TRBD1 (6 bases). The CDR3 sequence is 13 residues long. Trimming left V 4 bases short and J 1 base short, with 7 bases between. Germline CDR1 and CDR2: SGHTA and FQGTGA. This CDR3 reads CASSSGQNTEAFF. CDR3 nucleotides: TGTGCCAGCAGCTCGGGACAGAACACTGAAGCTTTCTTT.

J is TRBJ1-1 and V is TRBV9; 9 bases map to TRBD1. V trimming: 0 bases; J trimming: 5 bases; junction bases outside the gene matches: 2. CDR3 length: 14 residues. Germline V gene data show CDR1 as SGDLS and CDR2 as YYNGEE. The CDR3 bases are TGTGCCAGCAGCGTAGGGACAGGGGCGACTGAAGCTTTCTTT. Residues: CASSVGTGATEAFF.

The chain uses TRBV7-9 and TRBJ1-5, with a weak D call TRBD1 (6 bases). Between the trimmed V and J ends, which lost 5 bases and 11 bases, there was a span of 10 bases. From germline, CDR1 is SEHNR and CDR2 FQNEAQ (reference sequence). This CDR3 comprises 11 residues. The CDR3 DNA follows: TGTGCCAGCAGCCTCGGACAGTCCCAGCATTTT. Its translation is CASSLGQSQHF.

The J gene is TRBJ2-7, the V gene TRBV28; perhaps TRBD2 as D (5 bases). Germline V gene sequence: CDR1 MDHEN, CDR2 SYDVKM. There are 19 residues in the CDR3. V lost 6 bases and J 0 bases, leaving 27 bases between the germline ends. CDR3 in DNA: TGTGCCAGCAGCCACCCGGTGGGTAGCGAGACGAGCCTCTCCTACGAGCAGTACTTC. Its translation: CASSHPVGSETSLSYEQYF. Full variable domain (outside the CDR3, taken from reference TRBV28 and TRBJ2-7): DVKVTQSSRYLVKRTGEKVFLECVQDMDHENMFWYRQDPGLGLRLIYFSYDVKMKEKGDIPEGYSVSREKKERFSLILESASTNQTSMYLCASSHPVGSETSLSYEQYFGPGTRLTVT.

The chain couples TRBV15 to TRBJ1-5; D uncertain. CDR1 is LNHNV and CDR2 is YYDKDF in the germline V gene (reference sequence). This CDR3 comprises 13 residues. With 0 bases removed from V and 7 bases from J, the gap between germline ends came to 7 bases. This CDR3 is CATSRDIGQPQHF. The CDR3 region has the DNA TGTGCCACCAGCAGAGATATTGGGCAGCCCCAGCATTTT.

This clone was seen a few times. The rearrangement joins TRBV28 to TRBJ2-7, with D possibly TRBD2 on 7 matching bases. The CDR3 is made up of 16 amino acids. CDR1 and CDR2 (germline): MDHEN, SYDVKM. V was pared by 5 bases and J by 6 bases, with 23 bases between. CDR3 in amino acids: CASSPRGARPRGEQYF. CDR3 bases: TGTGCCAGCAGTCCTCGGGGGGCGCGTCCCCGGGGCGAGCAGTACTTC.

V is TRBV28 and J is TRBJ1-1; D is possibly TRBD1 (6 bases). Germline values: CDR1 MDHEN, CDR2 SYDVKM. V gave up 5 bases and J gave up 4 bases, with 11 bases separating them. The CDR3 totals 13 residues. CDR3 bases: TGTGCCAGCAGTCCACAGGGTACCACTGAAGCTTTCTTT. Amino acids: CASSPQGTTEAFF.

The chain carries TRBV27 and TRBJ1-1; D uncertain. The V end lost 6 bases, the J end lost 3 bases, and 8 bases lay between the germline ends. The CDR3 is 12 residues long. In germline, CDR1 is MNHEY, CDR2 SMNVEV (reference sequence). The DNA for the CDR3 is TGTGCCAGCAGCAGCAGTCACACTGAAGCTTTCTTT. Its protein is CASSSSHTEAFF.

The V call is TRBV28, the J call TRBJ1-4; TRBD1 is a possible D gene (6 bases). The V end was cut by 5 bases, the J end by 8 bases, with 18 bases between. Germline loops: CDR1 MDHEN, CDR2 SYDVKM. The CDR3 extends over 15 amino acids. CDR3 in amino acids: CASSPGGGLGEKLFF. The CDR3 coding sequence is TGTGCCAGCAGTCCCGGAGGGGGGTTGGGGGAAAAACTGTTTTTT.

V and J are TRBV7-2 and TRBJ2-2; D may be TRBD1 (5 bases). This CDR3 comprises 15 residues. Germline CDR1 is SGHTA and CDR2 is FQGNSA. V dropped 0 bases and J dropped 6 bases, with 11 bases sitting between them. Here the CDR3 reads CASSLAPGMAGELFF. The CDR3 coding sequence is TGTGCCAGCAGCTTAGCTCCAGGGATGGCCGGGGAGCTGTTTTTT.

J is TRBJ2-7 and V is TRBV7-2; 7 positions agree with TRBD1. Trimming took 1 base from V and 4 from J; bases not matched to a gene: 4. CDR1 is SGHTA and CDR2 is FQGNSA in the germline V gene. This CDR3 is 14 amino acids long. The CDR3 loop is CASSLEVRGYEQYF. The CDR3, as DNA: TGTGCCAGCAGCTTAGAGGTCAGGGGGTACGAGCAGTACTTC.

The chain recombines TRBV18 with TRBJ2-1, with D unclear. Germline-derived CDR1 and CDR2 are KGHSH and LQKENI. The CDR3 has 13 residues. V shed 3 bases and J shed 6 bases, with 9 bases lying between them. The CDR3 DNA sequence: TGTGCCAGCTCACCGGGCAGTCCCAATGAGCAGTTCTTC. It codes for CASSPGSPNEQFF.

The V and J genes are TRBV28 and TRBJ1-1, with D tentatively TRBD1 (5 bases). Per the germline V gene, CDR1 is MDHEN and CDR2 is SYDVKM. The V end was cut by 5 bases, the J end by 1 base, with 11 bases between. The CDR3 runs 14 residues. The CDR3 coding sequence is TGTGCCAGCAGTCTCAGGGTCGGGAACACTGAAGCTTTCTTT. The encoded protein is CASSLRVGNTEAFF.

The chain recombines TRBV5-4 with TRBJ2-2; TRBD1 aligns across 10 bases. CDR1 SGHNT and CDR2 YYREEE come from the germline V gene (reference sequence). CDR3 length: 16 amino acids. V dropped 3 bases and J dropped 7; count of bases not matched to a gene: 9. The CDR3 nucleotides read TGTGCCAGCAGCTCTCGGGACAGGGGACGGGGCGGGGAGCTGTTTTTT. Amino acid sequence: CASSSRDRGRGGELFF.

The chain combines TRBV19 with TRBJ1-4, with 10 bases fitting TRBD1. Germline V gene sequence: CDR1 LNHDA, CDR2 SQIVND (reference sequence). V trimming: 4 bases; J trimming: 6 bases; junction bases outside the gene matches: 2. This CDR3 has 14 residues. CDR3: CASSKGQGYEKLFF. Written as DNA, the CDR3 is TGTGCCAGTAGTAAGGGACAGGGGTATGAAAAACTGTTTTTT. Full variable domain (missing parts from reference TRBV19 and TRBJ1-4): DGGITQSPKYLFRKEGQNVTLSCEQNLNHDAMYWYRQDPGQGLRLIYYSQIVNDFQKGDIAEGYSVSREKKESFPLTVTSAQKNPTAFYLCASSKGQGYEKLFFGSGTQLSVL.

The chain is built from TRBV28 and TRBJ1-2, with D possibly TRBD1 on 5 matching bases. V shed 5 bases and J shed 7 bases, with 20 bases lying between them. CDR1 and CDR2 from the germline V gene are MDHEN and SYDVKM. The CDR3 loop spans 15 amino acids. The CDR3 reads CASSPSRGFFTGYTF. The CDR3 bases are TGTGCCAGCAGTCCGAGTCGGGGGTTCTTCACTGGCTACACCTTC.

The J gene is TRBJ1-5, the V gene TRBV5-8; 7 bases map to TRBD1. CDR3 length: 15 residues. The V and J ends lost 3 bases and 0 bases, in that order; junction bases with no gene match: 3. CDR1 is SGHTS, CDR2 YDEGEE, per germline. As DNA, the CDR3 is TGTGCCAGCAGCTCGGGACAGCTTAGCAATCAGCCCCAGCATTTT. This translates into CASSSGQLSNQPQHF. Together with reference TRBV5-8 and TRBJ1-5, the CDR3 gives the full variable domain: EAGVTQSPTHLIKTRGQQATLRCSPISGHTSVYWYQQALGLGLQFLLWYDEGEERNRGNFPPRFSGRQFPNYSSELNVNALELEDSALYLCASSSGQLSNQPQHFGDGTRLSIL.

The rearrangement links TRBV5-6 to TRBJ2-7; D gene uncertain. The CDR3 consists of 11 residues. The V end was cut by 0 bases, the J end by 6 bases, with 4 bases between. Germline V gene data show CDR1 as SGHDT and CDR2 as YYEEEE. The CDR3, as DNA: TGTGCCAGCAGCTTGGGGTTCGAGCAGTACTTC. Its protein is CASSLGFEQYF.

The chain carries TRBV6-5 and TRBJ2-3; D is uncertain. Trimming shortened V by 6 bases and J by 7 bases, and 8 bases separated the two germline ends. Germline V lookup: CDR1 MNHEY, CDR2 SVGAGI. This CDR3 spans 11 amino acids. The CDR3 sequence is CASSSRYTQYF. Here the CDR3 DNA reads TGTGCCAGCAGCTCGAGATATACGCAGTATTTT.

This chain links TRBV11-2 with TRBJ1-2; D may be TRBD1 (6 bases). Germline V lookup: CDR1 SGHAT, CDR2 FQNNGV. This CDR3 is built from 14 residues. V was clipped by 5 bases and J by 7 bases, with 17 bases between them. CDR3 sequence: CASSRGGRALGYTF. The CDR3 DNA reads TGTGCCAGCAGCCGCGGGGGGCGTGCTCTTGGCTACACCTTC.

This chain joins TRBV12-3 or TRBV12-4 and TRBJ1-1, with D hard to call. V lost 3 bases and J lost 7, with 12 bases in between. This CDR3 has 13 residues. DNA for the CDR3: TGTGCCAGCAGTTTTGCTGGTTCTGGTGAAGCTTTCTTT. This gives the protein CASSFAGSGEAFF.

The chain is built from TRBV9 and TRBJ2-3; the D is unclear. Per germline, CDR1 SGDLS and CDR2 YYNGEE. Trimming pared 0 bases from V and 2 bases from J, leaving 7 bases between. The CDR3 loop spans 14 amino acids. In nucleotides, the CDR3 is TGTGCCAGCAGCGTAGCCGGAGTCACAGATACGCAGTATTTT. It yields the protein CASSVAGVTDTQYF.

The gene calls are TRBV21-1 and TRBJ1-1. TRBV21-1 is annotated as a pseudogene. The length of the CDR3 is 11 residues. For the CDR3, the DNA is TGTGCCAGCATCGGGATTTCTGAAGCTTTCTTT. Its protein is CASIGISEAFF.

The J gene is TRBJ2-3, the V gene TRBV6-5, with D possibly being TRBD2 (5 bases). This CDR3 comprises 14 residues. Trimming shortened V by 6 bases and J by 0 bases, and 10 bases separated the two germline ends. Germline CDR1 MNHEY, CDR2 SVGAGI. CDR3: CASSYRGSTDTQYF. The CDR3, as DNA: TGTGCCAGCAGCTACCGGGGTAGCACAGATACGCAGTATTTT.